Below are 29 T cell receptor beta chains sequenced from a single sample in a study of T cells after yellow fever vaccination. TCRdb reprocessed the 5' RACE reads via MiXCR and lists one record per CDR3 protein. The data show about 630,000 distinct CDR3 sequences, about 12% seen once. The sequenced sample was PBMCs, obtained on the day of the yellow fever booster vaccination. The origin of the receptors is a young man who received the YFV17D yellow fever vaccine.

The V call is TRBV20-1, the J call TRBJ2-1; 8 bases fit TRBD2. The V segment lost 5 bases and the J segment 8 bases; nucleotides outside the gene matches: 8. CDR3 length: 13 residues. Germline V gene lookup returns CDR1 DFQATT and CDR2 SNEGSKA (reference sequence). Written as DNA, the CDR3 is TGCAGTGCTGGGGCTAGCGGGCGCCATGAGCAGTTCTTC. It codes for CSAGASGRHEQFF.

This clonotype was seen repeatedly, ten times or more. The CDR3 reads CASSQDLGLAGQETQYF. The DNA for the CDR3 is TGCGCCAGCAGCCAAGATCTTGGACTAGCGGGGCAAGAGACCCAGTACTTC. The rearrangement uses TRBV4-3 and TRBJ2-5, with TRBD2 matching 12 bases. The CDR3 is 17 residues long. V dropped 0 bases and J dropped 2; count of bases not matched to a gene: 4. Germline lookup yields CDR1 LGHNA and CDR2 YSLEER.

This clonotype was seen at least ten times. The chain carries TRBV9 and TRBJ2-7; D possibly corresponds to TRBD1 (6 bases). In germline, CDR1 is SGDLS, CDR2 YYNGEE. The ends were cut back, 0 bases at V and 2 bases at J, with 12 bases in the middle. The CDR3 extends over 15 amino acids. The CDR3 protein is CASSVAGTTAYEQYF. CDR3 in DNA: TGTGCCAGCAGCGTAGCCGGGACAACTGCCTACGAGCAGTACTTC. The full variable domain, its missing parts supplied by reference TRBV9 and TRBJ2-7, is DSGVTQTPKHLITATGQRVTLRCSPRSGDLSVYWYQQSLDQGLQFLIQYYNGEERAKGNILERFSAQQFPDLHSELNLSSLELGDSALYFCASSVAGTTAYEQYFGPGTRLTVT.

CDR3 coding DNA: TGTGCCAGCACCTTAGCGGATGAGGGTTACGAGCAGTACTTC. Its protein is CASTLADEGYEQYF. V is TRBV6-2 or TRBV6-3 and J is TRBJ2-7; D is perhaps TRBD2 (6 bases). CDR3 length: 14 residues. Germline assignment: CDR1 MNHEY and CDR2 SVGEGT. Trimming pared 7 bases from V and 4 bases from J, leaving 17 bases between.

This chain connects TRBV27 to TRBJ2-7; weak D call: TRBD2 (6 bases). V dropped 6 bases and J dropped 4 bases, with 16 bases sitting between them. Germline V gene sequence: CDR1 MNHEY, CDR2 SMNVEV (reference sequence). The CDR3 totals 14 residues. The CDR3 region is CASRVPGTAYEQYF. CDR3 coding DNA: TGTGCCAGCAGGGTTCCCGGGACTGCTTACGAGCAGTACTTC.

The V call is TRBV3-1, the J call TRBJ2-7; possible D gene TRBD2, 5 bases. Germline lookup yields CDR1 LGHDT and CDR2 YNNKEL (reference sequence). CDR3 length: 14 residues. Trimming took 1 base from V and 3 from J, leaving 10 bases between them. CDR3 DNA sequence: TGTGCCAGCAGCCAAGGGCGCGGACTCTACGAGCAGTACTTC. Protein: CASSQGRGLYEQYF.

The J gene is TRBJ2-7, the V gene TRBV20-1, with TRBD2 matching 7 bases. CDR1 and CDR2 from the germline V gene are DFQATT and SNEGSKA (reference sequence). After removal of 0 bases from V and 0 bases from J, the junction contained 5 bases not matched to a gene. The CDR3 covers 15 residues. The CDR3 loop is CSARDLGGSSYEQYF. In DNA form, the CDR3 reads TGCAGTGCTAGAGATCTTGGCGGGAGCTCCTACGAGCAGTACTTC.

This clonotype was seen more than once but under ten times. This chain connects TRBV7-2 to TRBJ2-1; 7 nucleotides agree with TRBD2. Germline values: CDR1 SGHTA, CDR2 FQGNSA. The junction had 13 bases not matched to a gene; V was cut back by 4 bases and J by 10 bases. The CDR3 sequence is 15 residues long. Here the CDR3 reads CASSSRDYLSGEQFF. The CDR3 nucleotides read TGTGCCAGCAGCTCCCGGGACTATCTGTCTGGAGAGCAGTTCTTC.

V usage is TRBV27 and J usage is TRBJ1-2; TRBD1 might be the D (5 bases). The V gene lost 8 bases and the J gene lost 3 bases, with 19 bases spanning the gap. This CDR3 has 15 residues. The germline CDR1 and CDR2 sequences are MNHEY and SMNVEV (reference sequence). The CDR3 sequence is CASRRGGVRDYGYTF. For the CDR3, the DNA is TGTGCCAGCCGTAGGGGCGGGGTAAGGGACTATGGCTACACCTTC.

The chain combines TRBV5-5 with TRBJ1-1, with TRBD1 as a possible D gene (5 bases). CDR1 is SGHKS, CDR2 YYEKEE, per germline (reference sequence). V lost 1 base, J lost 5 bases, and 15 bases lay in between. The CDR3 contains 15 residues. CDR3 residues: CASSLTSGGGTEAFF. The CDR3 nucleotides are TGTGCCAGCAGCTTGACCTCCGGTGGGGGTACTGAAGCTTTCTTT.

This clonotype occurred a few times. The rearrangement joins TRBV7-9 to TRBJ2-7; TRBD2 matches 10 bases. The germline gives CDR1 SEHNR, CDR2 FQNEAQ (reference sequence). V lost 5 bases to trimming and J lost 3 bases; unmatched junction nucleotides: 7. This CDR3 comprises 15 residues. CDR3 nucleotides: TGTGCCAGCAGCCATACTAGCGGGAACTACTACGAGCAGTACTTC. This gives the protein CASSHTSGNYYEQYF.

In this sample, this clonotype turned up a few times. The genes are TRBV19 and TRBJ2-1; 11 positions match TRBD2. Losses at the gene ends were 4 bases for V and 7 bases for J; bases not matched to a gene: 9. Germline CDR1 is LNHDA and CDR2 is SQIVND (reference sequence). The CDR3 contains 16 residues. CDR3 DNA sequence: TGTGCCAGTAGTACACTTAGCGGGAGGGCCAGAAATGAGCAGTTCTTC. Its translation: CASSTLSGRARNEQFF.

This rearrangement joins TRBV27 to TRBJ1-5; D not resolved. The length of the CDR3 is 15 residues. Deletions cut 6 bases from V and 0 bases from J, with 12 bases between. Germline loops: CDR1 MNHEY, CDR2 SMNVEV (reference sequence). The DNA for the CDR3 is TGTGCCAGCAGGGTAGAACCAGGTAGCAATCAGCCCCAGCATTTT. This translates into CASRVEPGSNQPQHF.

The chain recombines TRBV11-1 with TRBJ2-3; D not certain. The V end lost 1 base, the J end lost 0 bases, and 14 bases lay between the germline ends. CDR1 and CDR2 from the germline V gene are SGHAT and FQDESV (reference sequence). The length of the CDR3 is 17 residues. CDR3 sequence: CASSLGGRPASTDTQYF. Here the CDR3 DNA reads TGTGCCAGCAGCTTAGGCGGCAGGCCAGCTAGCACAGATACGCAGTATTTT. Filled out from reference TRBV11-1 and TRBJ2-3, the complete variable domain reads EAEVAQSPRYKITEKSQAVAFWCDPISGHATLYWYRQILGQGPELLVQFQDESVVDDSQLPKDRFSAERLKGVDSTLKIQPAELGDSAMYLCASSLGGRPASTDTQYFGPGTRLTVL.

V usage is TRBV7-8 and J usage is TRBJ2-7; 9 nucleotides agree with TRBD2. CDR1 is SGHVS and CDR2 is FQNEAQ in the germline V gene. The trim removed 0 bases at V and 4 bases at J, leaving 4 bases unmatched. This CDR3 region has 15 residues. The CDR3 loop is CASSLAASGVYEQYF. CDR3 nucleotide sequence: TGTGCCAGCAGCTTAGCGGCTAGCGGGGTATACGAGCAGTACTTC.

This clonotype turned up a few times. The chain carries TRBV6-2 or TRBV6-3 and TRBJ2-7, with 8 bases matching TRBD1. Germline-derived CDR1 and CDR2 are MNHEY and SVGEGT. V trimming: 6 bases; J trimming: 8 bases; junction bases outside the gene matches: 3. The CDR3 contains 11 residues. The CDR3 loop is CASRRQGQQYF. CDR3 DNA: TGTGCCAGCAGGAGACAGGGGCAGCAGTACTTC.

This clonotype was picked up many times. The chain uses TRBV28 and TRBJ1-5; 7 bases line up with TRBD1. V dropped 3 bases and J dropped 4; count of bases not matched to a gene: 9. The CDR3 consists of 16 residues. Germline lookup yields CDR1 MDHEN and CDR2 SYDVKM. The CDR3 region has the DNA TGTGCCAGCAGTTTGGGACTCCAGGGGGAAAATCAGCCCCAGCATTTT. Translated, it gives CASSLGLQGENQPQHF.

This clonotype was seen a handful of times. The chain is built from TRBV3-1 and TRBJ2-1, with a possible D match to TRBD2 (6 bases). The germline V gene has CDR1 LGHDT and CDR2 YNNKEL (reference sequence). The CDR3 is made up of 17 amino acids. V shed 1 base and J shed 0 bases, with 13 bases lying between them. The CDR3 spells CASSQGETRNSYNEQFF. DNA of the CDR3: TGTGCCAGCAGCCAAGGAGAGACTAGGAACTCCTACAATGAGCAGTTCTTC.

This clonotype appeared a few times. V is TRBV20-1 and J is TRBJ2-5, with D possibly being TRBD1 (6 bases). Trimming took off 7 bases at V and 2 bases at J, with 14 bases between the two ends. Germline loops: CDR1 DFQATT, CDR2 SNEGSKA (reference sequence). The CDR3 has 13 amino acids. The CDR3 reads CSGQIGQQETQYF. CDR3 nucleotide sequence: TGCAGTGGCCAAATCGGACAGCAAGAGACCCAGTACTTC.

The V and J genes are TRBV10-3 and TRBJ2-5, with 9 bases fitting TRBD1. The V segment lost 4 bases and the J segment 5 bases; nucleotides outside the gene matches: 5. In germline, CDR1 is ENHRY, CDR2 SYGVKD. The length of the CDR3 is 14 residues. The CDR3 DNA reads TGTGCCATCAGTGCACAGGGGGCAGGGGAGACCCAGTACTTC. It specifies CAISAQGAGETQYF.

The V and J genes are TRBV7-3 and TRBJ2-5; tentatively, D is TRBD2 (6 bases). Trimming took off 5 bases at V and 2 bases at J, with 18 bases between the two ends. The CDR3 is 16 residues long. Germline lookup yields CDR1 SGHTA and CDR2 FQGTGA. The CDR3 nucleotides are TGTGCCAGCAGCCTCTCATCTAGCGCGGGTCAAGAGACCCAGTACTTC. Its translation: CASSLSSSAGQETQYF.

J is TRBJ1-1 and V is TRBV5-6, with a tentative D call TRBD1 (5 bases). This CDR3 comprises 14 residues. Trimming took off 3 bases at V and 5 bases at J, with 14 bases between the two ends. Germline assignment: CDR1 SGHDT and CDR2 YYEEEE. The DNA for the CDR3 is TGTGCCAGCAGCTCGGGACCCCGATTAACTGAAGCTTTCTTT. Protein: CASSSGPRLTEAFF. The entire variable domain, with the rest obtained from reference TRBV5-6 and TRBJ1-1, is as follows: DAGVTQSPTHLIKTRGQQVTLRCSPKSGHDTVSWYQQALGQGPQFIFQYYEEEERQRGNFPDRFSGHQFPNYSSELNVNALLLGDSALYLCASSSGPRLTEAFFGQGTRLTVV.

The chain carries TRBV7-6 and TRBJ1-2; the D is unclear. Germline CDR1 SGHVS, CDR2 FNYEAQ. Trimming stripped 4 bases from V and 8 bases from J, with 11 bases between. CDR3 length: 12 amino acids. The CDR3 DNA is TGTGCCAGCAGCTCGAGGGAGGAGGGCTACACCTTC. Residues: CASSSREEGYTF.

This clonotype was seen many times. The chain couples TRBV15 to TRBJ2-7; TRBD1 matches 8 bases. Germline V gene sequence: CDR1 LNHNV, CDR2 YYDKDF (reference sequence). This CDR3 comprises 14 residues. The J segment lost 3 bases and the V segment lost 5 bases, leaving 6 bases of the junction unmatched. CDR3 coding DNA: TGTGCCACCAGCCTTGACAGGGGCGACTACGAGCAGTACTTC. Translated: CATSLDRGDYEQYF. The variable domain in full, completed from reference TRBV15 and TRBJ2-7, reads DAMVIQNPRYQVTQFGKPVTLSCSQTLNHNVMYWYQQKSSQAPKLLFHYYDKDFNNEADTPDNFQSRRPNTSFCFLDIRSPGLGDTAMYLCATSLDRGDYEQYFGPGTRLTVT.

This sequence joins TRBV27 and TRBJ2-7; TRBD2 aligns across 11 bases. Per germline, CDR1 MNHEY and CDR2 SMNVEV (reference sequence). CDR3 length: 16 residues. V was pared by 5 bases and J by 4 bases, with 10 bases of the junction left unmatched. CDR3: CASSPQTSGIFYEQYF. As DNA, the CDR3 is TGTGCCAGCAGTCCGCAGACTAGCGGGATATTTTACGAGCAGTACTTC.

At least ten counts were recorded for this clonotype. The V call is TRBV20-1, the J call TRBJ1-3; no clear D gene. This CDR3 is built from 15 residues. The germline CDR1 and CDR2 sequences are DFQATT and SNEGSKA (reference sequence). Trimming took 0 bases from V and 4 from J, leaving 13 bases between them. The CDR3 nucleotides are TGCAGTGCTAGAGATGGGTCTTCCCAGGGAAACACCATATATTTT. This sequence encodes CSARDGSSQGNTIYF.

This clonotype came up a few times. The chain carries TRBV18 and TRBJ2-7; the match to TRBD1 covers 7 bases. Germline V gene sequence: CDR1 KGHSH, CDR2 LQKENI. The CDR3 extends over 16 amino acids. Trimming removed 3 bases from V and 6 bases from J; junction bases left unmatched: 14. The DNA of the CDR3 is TGTGCCAGCTCACCTAACCCGACAGGGTTAGTGGGCGAGCAGTACTTC. Protein product: CASSPNPTGLVGEQYF.

The chain couples TRBV27 to TRBJ1-5; D unresolved. Germline V gives CDR1 MNHEY, CDR2 SMNVEV (reference sequence). There are 13 residues in the CDR3. Trimming pared 0 bases from V and 5 bases from J, leaving 5 bases between. CDR3 sequence reads: CASSLSGHQPQHF. CDR3 nucleotide sequence: TGTGCCAGCAGTTTATCCGGACATCAGCCCCAGCATTTT.

The rearrangement links TRBV4-3 to TRBJ2-7; no definite D call. Germline V CDR1 and CDR2: LGHNA, YSLEER. Trimming pared 0 bases from V and 0 bases from J, leaving 12 bases between. The CDR3 covers 16 residues. The CDR3 is CASSQDRAPNSYEQYF. CDR3 sequence (DNA): TGCGCCAGCAGCCAAGACAGAGCACCTAACTCCTACGAGCAGTACTTC.